These 30 T cell receptor beta chains share one sample of origin, sequenced in a study of shared clonotypes between healthy human individuals. The table came from immunoSEQ multiplex PCR; TCRdb's copy has only in-frame clones and leaves some out. The sample includes roughly 2.1 million clones, under 95% of them seen just once. Naive-designated CD8 cells lacked CD45RO, were positively enriched for CCR7, and omitted terminally differentiated effector memory CD45RA+ cells. Source material: naive CD8+ T cells from PBMCs. These receptors were taken from a man younger than 35 in good health. Some clones in this sample may be carry-over from other donors' samples.

This chain connects TRBV19 to TRBJ1-4; perhaps TRBD1 as D (5 bases). CDR1 is LNHDA and CDR2 is SQIVND in the germline V gene (reference sequence). Between the trimmed V and J ends, which lost 3 bases and 4 bases, there was a span of 12 bases. This CDR3 spans 15 amino acids. The CDR3 sequence: CASSIRRQNNEKLFF. CDR3 nucleotide sequence: TGTGCCAGTAGTATCCGGCGACAGAATAATGAAAAACTGTTTTTT.

V and J are TRBV4-2 and TRBJ1-1; 7 nucleotides line up with TRBD1. The CDR3 contains 15 residues. Germline assignment: CDR1 LGHNA and CDR2 YNFKEQ. With V trimmed by 4 bases and J by 6 bases, 11 bases remained unmatched. CDR3 in DNA: TGTGCCAGCAGCCGACGACAGGGTAAGGAGTCTGAAGCTTTCTTT. Translating it yields CASSRRQGKESEAFF.

The gene calls are TRBV11-2 and TRBJ1-2; 9 nucleotides match TRBD1. After removal of 0 bases from V and 2 bases from J, the junction contained 7 bases not matched to a gene. The CDR3 extends over 17 amino acids. In germline, CDR1 is SGHAT, CDR2 FQNNGV. CDR3 coding DNA: TGTGCCAGCAGCTTAGACCCCGGACAGGGGACGAACTATGGCTACACCTTC. It encodes CASSLDPGQGTNYGYTF.

Notes on this clone: Other DNA sequences in the same sample also yield this CDR3. The chain recombines TRBV4-1 with TRBJ2-1; D remains unclear. The CDR3 is 15 amino acids. Trimming removed 1 base at V and 0 bases at J, with 7 bases between. The germline CDR1 and CDR2 sequences are MGHRA and YSYEKL. CDR3 in DNA: TGCGCCAGCAGCCAAGGCCGCTTCTCCTACAATGAGCAGTTCTTC. Amino acid sequence: CASSQGRFSYNEQFF.

The rearrangement joins TRBV19 to TRBJ1-1, with D possibly being TRBD1 (6 bases). There are 14 residues in the CDR3. V was shortened by 7 bases and J by 6 bases, with 18 bases between the two germline ends. Germline V gene sequence: CDR1 LNHDA, CDR2 SQIVND (reference sequence). The CDR3 coding sequence is TGTGCCAGTACCCACCCCCGCAGGGGACCTGAAGCTTTCTTT. As protein: CASTHPRRGPEAFF.

The rearrangement joins TRBV15 to TRBJ2-1, with D perhaps TRBD2 (6 bases). CDR3 length: 12 residues. Germline CDR1 reads LNHNV; CDR2 reads YYDKDF (reference sequence). V gave up 4 bases and J gave up 9 bases, with 10 bases separating them. The chain's CDR3 is CATSIPGGEQFF. CDR3 DNA: TGTGCCACCAGCATCCCCGGGGGTGAGCAGTTCTTC.

The chain is built from TRBV7-9 and TRBJ2-7; TRBD1 matches 7 bases. This CDR3 has 14 amino acids. V lost 5 bases to trimming and J lost 4 bases; unmatched junction nucleotides: 8. Looked up from germline, CDR1 is SEHNR and CDR2 is FQNEAQ (reference sequence). The CDR3, as DNA: TGTGCCAGCAGCCCCCAGGGACAGCCTTACGAGCAGTACTTC. Translation gives CASSPQGQPYEQYF.

This sequence joins TRBV5-4 and TRBJ1-1; D unresolved. Deletions cut 3 bases from V and 1 base from J, with 13 bases between. Germline V gene data show CDR1 as SGHNT and CDR2 as YYREEE (reference sequence). This CDR3 is built from 15 residues. CDR3 in DNA: TGTGCCAGCAGCTACCAAGGACCTGGGAACACTGAAGCTTTCTTT. It encodes CASSYQGPGNTEAFF.

The CDR3 region is CASSPLGWGTEAFF. CDR3 sequence (DNA): TGTGCCAGCAGCCCCCTCGGGTGGGGCACTGAAGCTTTCTTT. The chain employs TRBV14 and TRBJ1-1; D gene unclear. Trimming shortened V by 4 bases and J by 4 bases, and 13 bases separated the two germline ends. The CDR3 runs 14 residues. CDR1 is SGHDN, CDR2 FVKESK, per germline.

This clone appeared a few times. The chain joins TRBV6-5 to TRBJ2-7, with 10 bases fitting TRBD2. The CDR3 covers 15 residues. J lost 5 bases, V lost 2 bases, and 6 bases had no gene match. CDR1 and CDR2 (germline): MNHEY, SVGAGI. CDR3 sequence reads: CASSYRTSGNHEQYF. The DNA for the CDR3 is TGTGCCAGCAGTTACCGTACTAGCGGGAACCACGAGCAGTACTTC.

This chain connects TRBV10-2 to TRBJ2-7, with D possibly TRBD1 on 5 matching bases. The V end was cut by 5 bases, the J end by 4 bases, with 9 bases between. The CDR3 extends over 12 amino acids. Germline V gives CDR1 WSHSY, CDR2 SAAADI. CDR3 DNA sequence: TGCGCCAGCAGTACGACAGTATACGAGCAGTACTTC. The encoded protein is CASSTTVYEQYF.

The rearrangement uses TRBV29-1 and TRBJ2-1; possibly TRBD2 for D (7 bases). Germline V gene lookup returns CDR1 SQVTM and CDR2 ANQGSEA. The CDR3 spans 10 residues. Trimming removed 4 bases at V and 10 bases at J, with 8 bases between. In nucleotides, the CDR3 is TGCAGCGTTGGGGGGGGCGAGCAGTTCTTC. It encodes CSVGGGEQFF.

The chain employs TRBV5-1 and TRBJ2-7, with D possibly being TRBD1 (6 bases). In germline, CDR1 is SGHRS, CDR2 YFSETQ. The CDR3 runs 15 residues. V lost 0 bases to trimming and J lost 6 bases, with 16 bases between them. This CDR3 is CASSLAVGKGGEQYF. The CDR3 nucleotides read TGCGCCAGCAGCTTGGCAGTAGGGAAAGGGGGCGAGCAGTACTTC.

This clone appeared once. The chain joins TRBV10-3 to TRBJ2-2; D not certain. Trimming removed 0 bases at V and 3 bases at J, with 5 bases between. The germline CDR1 and CDR2 sequences are ENHRY and SYGVKD. This CDR3 region has 14 residues. In DNA form, the CDR3 reads TGTGCCATCAGTGAGTCGGCAGACACCGGGGAGCTGTTTTTT. It encodes CAISESADTGELFF.

This clone was observed a handful of times. Other DNA sequences in the same sample also yield this CDR3. This chain links TRBV27 with TRBJ2-5; D not resolved. CDR3 length: 11 amino acids. The V and J ends lost 5 bases and 1 base respectively, with 2 bases between them. Germline lookup yields CDR1 MNHEY and CDR2 SMNVEV (reference sequence). The CDR3: CASSLQETQYF. The CDR3 region has the DNA TGTGCCAGCAGTCTCCAAGAGACCCAGTACTTC.

The rearrangement uses TRBV9 and TRBJ2-1; D not resolved. CDR3 size: 13 residues. From germline, CDR1 is SGDLS and CDR2 YYNGEE. Between the trimmed V and J ends, which lost 0 bases and 7 bases, there was a span of 8 bases. The CDR3 sequence is CASSVGGWNEQFF. The CDR3 DNA follows: TGTGCCAGCAGCGTAGGGGGATGGAATGAGCAGTTCTTC.

The J gene is TRBJ1-1, the V gene TRBV7-9, with 7 bases matching TRBD1. The V and J ends lost 5 bases and 4 bases, in that order; junction bases with no gene match: 10. The CDR3 is 15 residues long. Germline CDR1 reads SEHNR; CDR2 reads FQNEAQ (reference sequence). The CDR3 DNA sequence: TGTGCCAGCAGCAACCTGAGGACAGGCGGCACTGAAGCTTTCTTT. Amino acids: CASSNLRTGGTEAFF. The full variable domain, rest sourced from reference TRBV7-9 and TRBJ1-1, is DTGVSQNPRHKITKRGQNVTFRCDPISEHNRLYWYRQTLGQGPEFLTYFQNEAQLEKSRLLSDRFSAERPKGSFSTLEIQRTEQGDSAMYLCASSNLRTGGTEAFFGQGTRLTVV.

The chain carries TRBV7-3 and TRBJ2-2; D may correspond to TRBD1 or TRBD2 (6 bases each). V shed 3 bases and J shed 5 bases, with 13 bases lying between them. The CDR3 loop spans 15 amino acids. Per the germline V gene, CDR1 is SGHTA and CDR2 is FQGTGA. The CDR3, as DNA: TGTGCCAGCAGCTTGGTACAGGGAGGAACCGGGGAGCTGTTTTTT. It specifies CASSLVQGGTGELFF.

V and J are TRBV13 and TRBJ2-2; D not certain. The CDR3 runs to 18 residues. V dropped 5 bases and J dropped 1 base, with 20 bases sitting between them. The germline gives CDR1 PRHDT, CDR2 FYEKMQ (reference sequence). DNA of the CDR3: TGTGCCAGCAGCCAAGTCGTTGGCCGGAGCGAGAACACCGGGGAGCTGTTTTTT. This sequence encodes CASSQVVGRSENTGELFF.

The chain combines TRBV28 with TRBJ2-7; the D is unclear. In germline, CDR1 is MDHEN, CDR2 SYDVKM. The CDR3 extends over 12 amino acids. Deletions cut 6 bases from V and 3 bases from J, with 9 bases between. CDR3 nucleotide sequence: TGTGCCAGCAGGACTTGGGTCTACGAGCAGTACTTC. Its protein product is CASRTWVYEQYF.

The genes are TRBV28 and TRBJ2-7; 11 bases line up with TRBD2. CDR1 is MDHEN and CDR2 is SYDVKM in the germline V gene. This CDR3 has 15 amino acids. Trimming at V came to 6 bases and at J to 2 bases, leaving 6 bases not matched to a gene. Written as DNA, the CDR3 is TGTGCCAGCAGGAGGACTAGCGGGCCTCCCTACGAGCAGTACTTC. Protein product: CASRRTSGPPYEQYF.

The chain couples TRBV9 to TRBJ1-2; perhaps TRBD1 as D (5 bases). Between the trimmed V and J ends, which lost 2 bases and 6 bases, there was a span of 11 bases. This CDR3 spans 13 amino acids. CDR1 SGDLS and CDR2 YYNGEE come from the germline V gene. The CDR3 bases are TGTGCCAGCAGCGTTAGTCAGGGTGATGGCTACACCTTC. Translating gives CASSVSQGDGYTF. Full variable domain (missing parts from reference TRBV9 and TRBJ1-2): DSGVTQTPKHLITATGQRVTLRCSPRSGDLSVYWYQQSLDQGLQFLIQYYNGEERAKGNILERFSAQQFPDLHSELNLSSLELGDSALYFCASSVSQGDGYTFGSGTRLTVV.

V gene TRBV28 combines with J gene TRBJ2-3; D unresolved. V dropped 6 bases and J dropped 4 bases, with 11 bases sitting between them. The CDR3 extends over 13 amino acids. CDR1 and CDR2 from the germline V gene are MDHEN and SYDVKM. The CDR3: CASRSFMADTQYF. CDR3 in DNA: TGTGCCAGCAGATCCTTCATGGCAGATACGCAGTATTTT.

V gene TRBV19 combines with J gene TRBJ1-4; D is possibly TRBD1 (5 bases). Germline CDR1 reads LNHDA; CDR2 reads SQIVND (reference sequence). Trimming shortened V by 5 bases and J by 2 bases, and 18 bases separated the two germline ends. The CDR3 length is 17 residues. For the CDR3, the DNA is TGTGCCAGTAGTCAAGTGTGGGGCTCGGGGACTAATGAAAAACTGTTTTTT. Translating it yields CASSQVWGSGTNEKLFF.

The chain employs TRBV6-5 and TRBJ2-1; no clear D. Germline V gene data show CDR1 as MNHEY and CDR2 as SVGAGI. With 2 bases removed from V and 4 bases from J, the gap between germline ends came to 15 bases. The CDR3 extends over 16 amino acids. The CDR3 nucleotides read TGTGCCAGCAGTTACATGTTGTACAGTTCGTACAATGAGCAGTTCTTC. This sequence encodes CASSYMLYSSYNEQFF.

This chain links TRBV28 with TRBJ2-5; 7 bases line up with TRBD2. Germline V gene lookup returns CDR1 MDHEN and CDR2 SYDVKM. This CDR3 region has 14 residues. After removal of 8 bases from V and 1 base from J, the junction contained 7 bases not matched to a gene. CDR3 loop: CASGLAGLQETQYF. The CDR3 DNA reads TGTGCCAGCGGCTTAGCGGGTCTCCAAGAGACCCAGTACTTC.

This chain joins TRBV27 and TRBJ2-3; 8 bases line up with TRBD2. In germline, CDR1 is MNHEY, CDR2 SMNVEV (reference sequence). The CDR3 runs 17 residues. Trimming removed 6 bases from V and 4 bases from J; junction bases left unmatched: 15. CDR3 DNA sequence: TGTGCCAGCAGCCTAGGCCCACCGGGACTAGAGGCAGATACGCAGTATTTT. It codes for CASSLGPPGLEADTQYF.

A note on this clone: Other DNA sequences in this sample translate to the same CDR3. DNA of the CDR3: TGTGCCAGCAGCCTAGTGGGGACCGGCTACGAGCAGTACTTC. It yields the protein CASSLVGTGYEQYF. The chain is built from TRBV7-2 and TRBJ2-7; D may correspond to TRBD1 or TRBD2 (5 bases each). Germline CDR1 is SGHTA and CDR2 is FQGNSA. V was trimmed by 5 bases and J by 3 bases, leaving 14 bases between them. The CDR3 runs to 14 residues.

The CDR3 reads CASSLGALGYNEQFF. The CDR3 DNA sequence: TGTGCCAGCAGCTTAGGGGCTTTGGGGTACAATGAGCAGTTCTTC. The J gene is TRBJ2-1, the V gene TRBV7-3; a weak D match, TRBD1 (5 bases). With 2 bases removed from V and 4 bases from J, the gap between germline ends came to 12 bases. CDR1 SGHTA and CDR2 FQGTGA come from the germline V gene. The CDR3 runs 15 residues.

The gene calls are TRBV6-1 and TRBJ2-7; D unclear. This CDR3 has 13 amino acids. V lost 8 bases, J lost 3 bases, and 14 bases lay in between. Germline V CDR1 and CDR2: MNHNS, SASEGT. This chain's CDR3 is CASALGAIYEQYF. In DNA form, the CDR3 reads TGTGCCAGCGCCCTGGGCGCTATCTACGAGCAGTACTTC.